This T cell receptor (beta chain) was observed in a study of TIL therapy for anti-PD-1-resistant metastatic lung cancer. General study points: TIL cultures after expansion showed higher clonality and lower diversity than baseline tumor (median roughly 6% vs 31%).

In regard to this clone: Its antigen is unidentified.

Sequencing used immunoSEQ v3. Libraries were prepared by immunoSEQ multiplex PCR; TCRdb keeps only in-frame clonotypes and omits some of them. The sample has approximately 12,000 clones, 50% to 75% seen once. The germline CDR1 and CDR2 sequences are MGHDK and SYGVNS. V lost 3 bases to trimming and J lost 0 bases, with 14 bases between them. The CDR3 contains 17 residues. The sample's time point: pre-treatment sample, taken before nivolumab and TIL therapy. Tumor tissue came from excised metastases, mostly pleural nodules or supraclavicular lymph nodes. The sequence was collected from a person aged 25 to 85 with non-small cell lung cancer. The chain carries TRBV25-1 and TRBJ1-4; D is undetermined. The sample here was tumor tissue, taken at baseline. CDR3 region: CASSDRQGTATNEKLFF. For the CDR3, the DNA is TGTGCCAGCAGTGATCGCCAAGGAACCGCAACTAATGAAAAACTGTTTTTT.